This entry lists 24 T cell receptor beta chains sequenced from one sample in a study of cytomegalovirus exposure and HLA in healthy donors. Primers: 60 Vbeta forward and 13 Jbeta reverse. TCRdb's copy holds only in-frame clones and misses some; the assay was immunoSEQ multiplex PCR. The sample yields a few hundred thousand clones, about 74% seen once. The specimen was PBMCs. The receptors were sampled from a woman aged 30 to 39 in good health and CMV-seronegative.

The rearrangement joins TRBV6-4 to TRBJ2-5, with D maybe TRBD1 (5 bases). Germline CDR1 reads MRHNA; CDR2 reads SNTAGT. V gave up 7 bases and J gave up 5 bases, with 20 bases separating them. The length of the CDR3 is 15 residues. Here the CDR3 DNA reads TGTGCCAGCAAAGGGGAAGACAGTCAAGGGGAGACCCAGTACTTC. Its protein is CASKGEDSQGETQYF.

The chain carries TRBV7-8 and TRBJ2-3; 12 bases agree with TRBD2. The CDR3 runs to 15 residues. With V trimmed by 5 bases and J by 5 bases, 5 bases remained unmatched. Germline V gene sequence: CDR1 SGHVS, CDR2 FQNEAQ. The CDR3 region has the DNA TGTGCCAGCAGCCCTAGCGGGGGGGCAATAGATACGCAGTATTTT. Amino acids: CASSPSGGAIDTQYF.

The gene calls are TRBV6-5 and TRBJ1-1, with D tentatively TRBD1 (6 bases). Germline V gene data show CDR1 as MNHEY and CDR2 as SVGAGI. The CDR3 has 12 residues. The germline V and J ends were trimmed by 6 bases and 1 base, with 6 bases remaining between them. The CDR3 DNA follows: TGTGCCAGCAGGGGGGCGAACACTGAAGCTTTCTTT. Its translation is CASRGANTEAFF.

This rearrangement joins TRBV7-9 to TRBJ2-5; TRBD2 aligns across 10 bases. With 1 base clipped from V and 7 bases from J, the junction kept 6 bases outside the gene matches. Germline CDR1 is SEHNR and CDR2 is FQNEAQ (reference sequence). The CDR3 is made up of 15 amino acids. The CDR3 loop reads CASSLGASGGLTQYF. The CDR3 DNA sequence: TGTGCCAGCAGCTTAGGAGCTAGCGGGGGACTGACCCAGTACTTC.

CDR3 in amino acids: CASSITGDSNQPQHF. The CDR3 DNA follows: TGTGCCAGTAGTATTACAGGGGATAGCAATCAGCCCCAGCATTTT. The chain uses TRBV19 and TRBJ1-5; 7 bases agree with TRBD1. The CDR3 contains 15 residues. Germline assignment: CDR1 LNHDA and CDR2 SQIVND (reference sequence). With V trimmed by 3 bases and J by 0 bases, 2 bases remained unmatched. The whole variable domain, filled in from reference TRBV19 and TRBJ1-5, reads DGGITQSPKYLFRKEGQNVTLSCEQNLNHDAMYWYRQDPGQGLRLIYYSQIVNDFQKGDIAEGYSVSREKKESFPLTVTSAQKNPTAFYLCASSITGDSNQPQHFGDGTRLSIL.

The chain uses TRBV5-1 and TRBJ2-1; D is undetermined. The germline V gene encodes CDR1 SGHRS and CDR2 YFSETQ. Trimming stripped 1 base from V and 7 bases from J, with 9 bases between. The length of the CDR3 is 13 residues. The DNA for the CDR3 is TGCGCCAGCAGCTTGCTAGATTGGAATGAGCAGTTCTTC. The encoded protein is CASSLLDWNEQFF.

The chain combines TRBV21-1 with TRBJ2-7; TRBD2 reflects the table's D call only, with no check against the DNA. TRBV21-1 is a listed pseudogene. The CDR3 is made up of 20 amino acids. The CDR3, as DNA: TGTGCCAGCAGCAACCCTAAGGGCGAACTAGCGGGAGCGCGTAAAGACGAGCAGTACTTC. Translated, it gives CASSNPKGELAGARKDEQYF.

The gene calls are TRBV15 and TRBJ1-5; tentatively, D is TRBD1 (6 bases). Trimming shortened V by 0 bases and J by 6 bases, and 12 bases separated the two germline ends. CDR3 size: 15 residues. Per the germline V gene, CDR1 is LNHNV and CDR2 is YYDKDF (reference sequence). Here the CDR3 reads CATSREYRVAQPQHF. CDR3 coding DNA: TGTGCCACCAGCAGAGAGTACAGGGTAGCTCAGCCCCAGCATTTT.

The count of this clone is one. Sequence at one end of the junction differs from germline and may be a read error. This chain connects TRBV5-1 to TRBJ2-1; TRBD2 matches 9 bases. CDR1 and CDR2 (germline): SGHRS, YFSETQ. CDR3 size: 16 residues. The CDR3 DNA sequence: TGCGCCGGCAGCTTGTATCCTAGCGGGGCCGACAATGAGCAGTTCTTC. Its translation is CAGSLYPSGADNEQFF.

This clone was seen a handful of times. This chain links TRBV7-9 with TRBJ2-2; 12 nucleotides match TRBD2. After removal of 6 bases from V and 7 bases from J, the junction contained 6 bases not matched to a gene. There are 15 residues in the CDR3. CDR1 is SEHNR, CDR2 FQNEAQ, per germline (reference sequence). This chain's CDR3 is CASRPLAGGGGELFF. Written as DNA, the CDR3 is TGTGCCAGCAGACCACTAGCGGGAGGAGGCGGGGAGCTGTTTTTT.

V usage is TRBV7-3 and J usage is TRBJ1-3; a possible D gene is TRBD1 (6 bases). The CDR3 runs to 16 residues. Germline V gene lookup returns CDR1 SGHTA and CDR2 FQGTGA. The V and J ends lost 2 bases and 2 bases respectively, with 13 bases between them. The CDR3: CASSLGPAGAGNTIYF. Written as DNA, the CDR3 is TGTGCCAGCAGCTTAGGCCCCGCAGGGGCTGGAAACACCATATATTTT.

The rearrangement links TRBV5-4 to TRBJ2-2; TRBD1 matches at 9 bases. This CDR3 spans 17 amino acids. CDR1 and CDR2 (germline): SGHNT, YYREEE (reference sequence). V lost 4 bases to trimming and J lost 4 bases; unmatched junction nucleotides: 11. In nucleotides, the CDR3 is TGTGCCAGCAGCCCTCGTCCGGGACAGGGTCGCACCGGGGAGCTGTTTTTT. Translation gives CASSPRPGQGRTGELFF.

This rearrangement joins TRBV7-2 to TRBJ2-2, with D possibly matching TRBD2 (5 bases). Germline V lookup: CDR1 SGHTA, CDR2 FQGNSA. This CDR3 is 16 amino acids long. The ends were cut back, 4 bases at V and 4 bases at J, with 16 bases in the middle. The CDR3 DNA sequence: TGTGCCAGCAGCTCCGCTCGGGGTCCCGGCACCGGGGAGCTGTTTTTT. This translates into CASSSARGPGTGELFF.

The J gene is TRBJ2-7, the V gene TRBV11-3, with 8 positions matching TRBD1. Germline V lookup: CDR1 SGHNT, CDR2 YENEEA. Trimming removed 3 bases from V and 5 bases from J; junction bases left unmatched: 9. This CDR3 spans 15 amino acids. Here the CDR3 reads CASSLKDRVLDEQYF. The CDR3 DNA follows: TGTGCCAGCAGCTTGAAGGACAGGGTTCTCGACGAGCAGTACTTC. Combining the CDR3 with reference TRBV11-3 and TRBJ2-7 gives the whole variable domain EAGVVQSPRYKIIEKKQPVAFWCNPISGHNTLYWYLQNLGQGPELLIRYENEEAVDDSQLPKDRFSAERLKGVDSTLKIQPAELGDSAVYLCASSLKDRVLDEQYFGPGTRLTVT.

This clone has a handful of counts. The J gene is TRBJ2-1, the V gene TRBV6-1, with D perhaps TRBD1 (5 bases). This CDR3 is built from 13 residues. From germline, CDR1 is MNHNS and CDR2 SASEGT. Between the trimmed V and J ends, which lost 10 bases and 1 base, there was a span of 11 bases. The CDR3 is CATRTLSYNEQFF. For the CDR3, the DNA is TGTGCCACACGGACACTGTCCTACAATGAGCAGTTCTTC.

V usage is TRBV5-8 and J usage is TRBJ2-7, with 7 bases fitting TRBD1. CDR3 length equals 13 residues. Germline CDR1 reads SGHTS; CDR2 reads YDEGEE. V gave up 1 base and J gave up 6 bases; unmatched junction bases: 4. The CDR3 DNA reads as TGTGCCAGCAGCTTGAAGGGGGCGTCCGAGCAGTACTTC. This codes for CASSLKGASEQYF. The full variable domain, rest sourced from reference TRBV5-8 and TRBJ2-7, is EAGVTQSPTHLIKTRGQQATLRCSPISGHTSVYWYQQALGLGLQFLLWYDEGEERNRGNFPPRFSGRQFPNYSSELNVNALELEDSALYLCASSLKGASEQYFGPGTRLTVT.

The gene calls are TRBV13 and TRBJ1-6; D uncertain. V lost 0 bases and J lost 10, with 10 bases in between. Germline V gene lookup returns CDR1 PRHDT and CDR2 FYEKMQ (reference sequence). The CDR3 extends over 14 amino acids. The CDR3 spells CASSLGQVESPLHF. CDR3 in DNA: TGTGCCAGCAGCTTAGGCCAGGTGGAATCACCCCTCCACTTT.

This clone was detected only a few times. The junction departs from the called germline gene at one end, perhaps through a read error. This chain uses TRBV18 with TRBJ2-2, with TRBD1 matching 11 bases. The germline CDR1 and CDR2 sequences are KGHSH and LQKENI. This CDR3 region has 17 residues. CDR3: CGSSPLRTGGARGELFF. In nucleotides, the CDR3 is TGTGGCAGCTCACCGCTCCGGACAGGGGGCGCTAGAGGGGAGCTGTTTTTT.

The chain carries TRBV7-9 and TRBJ2-2; D not certain. The germline V gene has CDR1 SEHNR and CDR2 FQNEAQ (reference sequence). The CDR3 runs to 14 residues. V was shortened by 1 base and J by 6 bases, with 9 bases between the two germline ends. CDR3 sequence: CASSLVLEPGELFF. The CDR3 DNA reads TGTGCCAGCAGCTTAGTTCTAGAGCCCGGGGAGCTGTTTTTT.

The chain links TRBV7-2 to TRBJ2-7; 10 nucleotides agree with TRBD2. The CDR3 extends over 16 amino acids. Trimming cost V 1 base and J 3 bases; bases outside gene matches: 6. Germline V gene lookup returns CDR1 SGHTA and CDR2 FQGNSA. The CDR3 coding sequence is TGTGCCAGCAGCTTAGGTTGGACTAGCGGATTCTACGAGCAGTACTTC. This encodes CASSLGWTSGFYEQYF.

Worth noting for this clone: This sequence may be a read error, since a much larger clone differs from it by one base. The chain is built from TRBV2 and TRBJ2-5; a possible D gene is TRBD1 (6 bases). V lost 6 bases and J lost 5, with 16 bases in between. CDR1 and CDR2 from the germline V gene are SNHLY and FYNNEI. This CDR3 comprises 14 residues. The CDR3 region is CASRNRDRHETQYF. The CDR3 nucleotides are TGTGCCAGCAGAAACAGGGATCGGCACGAGACCCAGTACTTC.

The genes are TRBV2 and TRBJ2-3, with D perhaps matching TRBD1 (5 bases). The end of the DNA fits TRBJ1-5 better, so the J call may be wrong. The germline V gene has CDR1 SNHLY and CDR2 FYNNEI. This CDR3 is built from 15 residues. The CDR3 DNA sequence: TGTGCCAGCAGTGAGTGGCGGGGGAACACAGATACGCAGCATTTT. Translation: CASSEWRGNTDTQHF.

This clone was seen a few times. This chain joins TRBV7-9 and TRBJ1-1; weak D call: TRBD1 (5 bases). V was shortened by 5 bases and J by 11 bases, with 21 bases between the two germline ends. CDR3 size: 14 residues. Per germline, CDR1 SEHNR and CDR2 FQNEAQ (reference sequence). CDR3 sequence: CASSLTGDTPSAFF. In DNA, the CDR3 is TGTGCCAGCAGCCTCACAGGTGATACCCCCTCTGCTTTCTTT.

This chain uses TRBV7-9 with TRBJ2-7, with 12 bases identical to TRBD1. The CDR3 extends over 19 amino acids. CDR1 is SEHNR and CDR2 is FQNEAQ in the germline V gene (reference sequence). V was pared by 4 bases and J by 1 base, with 14 bases of the junction left unmatched. CDR3 sequence: CASSSIPGTGGAESYEQYF. The CDR3 DNA sequence: TGTGCCAGCAGCTCCATTCCCGGGACAGGGGGCGCAGAGTCCTACGAGCAGTACTTC.